This record looks at one TCR beta chain sequence and its context. Original processing notes: Reference gene primer amplification gave nucleated cell count estimates. Produced via immunoSEQ multiplex PCR; TCRdb's table is partial and in-frame only. V and J calls and clone size are those listed in that table; D and trimming were worked out from the DNA. The sample shows about 250,000 clones, 85% to 90% of them seen only once. This specimen comes from a study of blood T cell repertoires in COVID-19. At the level of the study: COVID-19 samples collected from the United States, Italy and Spain covered acute and convalescent phases. Nucleic acid was either cDNA or gDNA, and it came from T cells, B-cell-depleted T cells, or PBMCs.

Germline CDR1 reads SGHKS; CDR2 reads YYEKEE (reference sequence). V was clipped by 0 bases and J by 7 bases, with 14 bases between them. The CDR3 consists of 15 residues. The clonotype was recovered from a man older than 75 with acute or convalescent COVID-19. The specimen was peripheral blood. V gene TRBV5-5 combines with J gene TRBJ1-5, with D unresolved. The CDR3 spells CASSLVATSTQPQHF. The CDR3 nucleotides are TGTGCCAGCAGCTTGGTAGCCACTTCAACCCAGCCCCAGCATTTT.